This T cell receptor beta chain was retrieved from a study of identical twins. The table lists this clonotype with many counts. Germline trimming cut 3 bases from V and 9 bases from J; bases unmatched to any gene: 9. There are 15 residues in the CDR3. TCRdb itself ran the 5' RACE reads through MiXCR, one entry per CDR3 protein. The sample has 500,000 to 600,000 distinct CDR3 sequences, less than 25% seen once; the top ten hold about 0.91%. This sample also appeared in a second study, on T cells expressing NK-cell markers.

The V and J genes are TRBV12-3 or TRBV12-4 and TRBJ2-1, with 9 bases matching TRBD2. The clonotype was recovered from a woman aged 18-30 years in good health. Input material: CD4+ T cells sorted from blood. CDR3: CASSFDRSGGSEQFF. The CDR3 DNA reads TGTGCCAGCAGTTTTGATCGTAGCGGGGGCAGTGAGCAGTTCTTC.